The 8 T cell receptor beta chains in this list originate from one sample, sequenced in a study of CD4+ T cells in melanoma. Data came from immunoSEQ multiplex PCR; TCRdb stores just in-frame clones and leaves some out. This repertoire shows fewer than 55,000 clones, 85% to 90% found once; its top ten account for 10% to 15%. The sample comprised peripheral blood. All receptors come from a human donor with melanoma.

The CDR3 here is CASSRDISYEQYF. The DNA of the CDR3 is TGTGCCAGCAGCAGGGACATTTCCTACGAGCAGTACTTC. The chain has TRBV5-4 and TRBJ2-5, with D possibly matching TRBD1 (6 bases). The assigned J gene may be wrong: the sequence end matches TRBJ2-7 better. There are 13 residues in the CDR3. In germline, CDR1 is SGHNT, CDR2 YYREEE (reference sequence).

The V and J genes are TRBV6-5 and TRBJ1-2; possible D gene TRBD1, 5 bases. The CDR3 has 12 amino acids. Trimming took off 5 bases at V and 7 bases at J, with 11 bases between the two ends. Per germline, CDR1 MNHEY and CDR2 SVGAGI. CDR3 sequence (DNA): TGTGCCAGCAGTCCCTTAGGGGTTGGCTACACCTTC. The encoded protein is CASSPLGVGYTF.

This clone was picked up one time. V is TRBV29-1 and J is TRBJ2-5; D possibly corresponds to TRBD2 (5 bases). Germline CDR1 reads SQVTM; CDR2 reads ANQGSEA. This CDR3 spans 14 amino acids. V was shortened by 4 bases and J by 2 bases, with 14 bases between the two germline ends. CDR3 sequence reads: CSVVGEWAQETQYF. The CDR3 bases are TGCAGCGTTGTTGGGGAGTGGGCACAAGAGACCCAGTACTTC.

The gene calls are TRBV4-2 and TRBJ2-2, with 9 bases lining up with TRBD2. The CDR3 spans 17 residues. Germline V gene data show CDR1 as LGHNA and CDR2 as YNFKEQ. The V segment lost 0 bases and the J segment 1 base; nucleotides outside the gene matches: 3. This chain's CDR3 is CASSQDPLAGNTGELFF. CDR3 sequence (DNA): TGTGCCAGCAGCCAAGATCCACTAGCGGGGAACACCGGGGAGCTGTTTTTT.

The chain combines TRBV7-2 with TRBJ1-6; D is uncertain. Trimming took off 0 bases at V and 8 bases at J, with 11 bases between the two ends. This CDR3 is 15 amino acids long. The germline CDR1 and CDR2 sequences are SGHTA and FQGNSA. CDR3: CASSLASGSDSPLHF. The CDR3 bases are TGTGCCAGCAGCTTAGCTTCAGGATCCGATTCACCCCTCCACTTT.

The chain's CDR3 is CASSEQGVNSNQPQHF. For the CDR3, the DNA is TGTGCCAGCTCAGAACAGGGGGTCAATAGCAATCAGCCCCAGCATTTT. V and J are TRBV18 and TRBJ1-5, with 8 bases lining up with TRBD1. With 5 bases clipped from V and 0 bases from J, the junction kept 6 bases outside the gene matches. The CDR3 contains 16 residues. Germline V gives CDR1 KGHSH, CDR2 LQKENI.

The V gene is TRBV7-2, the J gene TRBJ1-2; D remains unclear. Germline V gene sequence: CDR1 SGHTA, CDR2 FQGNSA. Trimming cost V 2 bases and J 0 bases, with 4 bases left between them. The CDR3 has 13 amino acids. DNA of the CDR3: TGTGCCAGCAGCTTACAACCTAACTATGGCTACACCTTC. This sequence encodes CASSLQPNYGYTF.

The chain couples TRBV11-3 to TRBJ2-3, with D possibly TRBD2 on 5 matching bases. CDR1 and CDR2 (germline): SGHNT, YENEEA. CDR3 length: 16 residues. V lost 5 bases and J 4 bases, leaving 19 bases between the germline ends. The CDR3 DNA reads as TGTGCCAGCAGCCTAGGAGCAGTAGGAGGAGCAGATACGCAGTATTTT. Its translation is CASSLGAVGGADTQYF. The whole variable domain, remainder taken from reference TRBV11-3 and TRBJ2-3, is EAGVVQSPRYKIIEKKQPVAFWCNPISGHNTLYWYLQNLGQGPELLIRYENEEAVDDSQLPKDRFSAERLKGVDSTLKIQPAELGDSAVYLCASSLGAVGGADTQYFGPGTRLTVL.